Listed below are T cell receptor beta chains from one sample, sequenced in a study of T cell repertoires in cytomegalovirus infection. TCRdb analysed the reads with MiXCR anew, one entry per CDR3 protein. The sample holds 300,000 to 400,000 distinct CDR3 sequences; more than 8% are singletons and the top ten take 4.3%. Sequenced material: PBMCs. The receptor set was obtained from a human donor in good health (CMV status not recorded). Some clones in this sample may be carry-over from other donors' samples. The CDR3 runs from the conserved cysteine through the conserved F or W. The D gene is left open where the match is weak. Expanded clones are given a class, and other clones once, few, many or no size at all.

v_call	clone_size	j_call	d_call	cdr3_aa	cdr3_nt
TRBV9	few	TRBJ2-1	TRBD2	CASSVSGRGTREQFF	TGTGCCAGCAGCGTAAGCGGGAGAGGGACCCGTGAGCAGTTCTTC
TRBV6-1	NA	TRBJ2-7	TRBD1	CASSRTGLTYEQYF	TGTGCCAGCAGCCGGACAGGGTTAACCTACGAGCAGTACTTC
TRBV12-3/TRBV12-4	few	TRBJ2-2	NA	CASNTDSFRNGGELFF	TGTGCCAGCAATACAGACAGTTTCCGCAACGGCGGGGAGCTGTTTTTT
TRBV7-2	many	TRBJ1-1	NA	CASSSPGGQTNTEAFF	TGTGCCAGCAGCTCCCCCGGGGGGCAGACGAACACTGAAGCTTTCTTT
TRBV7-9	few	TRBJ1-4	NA	CASSLRVGTNEKLFF	TGTGCCAGCAGCTTAAGAGTAGGAACTAATGAAAAACTGTTTTTT
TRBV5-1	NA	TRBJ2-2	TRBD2	CASSPGLESRSGELFF	TGCGCCAGCAGTCCAGGACTAGAATCCCGGTCCGGGGAGCTGTTTTTT
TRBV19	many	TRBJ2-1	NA	CASSMRDEQFF	TGTGCCAGTAGTATGAGAGATGAGCAGTTCTTC
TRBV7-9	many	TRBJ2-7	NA	CASSAVSPVPYEQYF	TGTGCCAGCAGTGCCGTGTCCCCCGTCCCCTACGAGCAGTACTTC
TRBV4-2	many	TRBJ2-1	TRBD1	CASSQDWDSDSYNEQFF	TGTGCCAGCAGCCAAGATTGGGACAGCGATTCCTACAATGAGCAGTTCTTC
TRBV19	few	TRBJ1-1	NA	CASSIPRSTAGKAFF	TGTGCCAGTAGTATACCTCGCTCGACGGCAGGCAAAGCTTTCTTT
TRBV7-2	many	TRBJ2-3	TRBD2	CASSQLAPTFGDTQYF	TGTGCCAGCAGCCAACTAGCGCCTACCTTTGGAGATACGCAGTATTTT
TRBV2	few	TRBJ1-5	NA	CASSDLSQPQHF	TGTGCCAGCAGTGACCTCAGTCAGCCCCAGCATTTT
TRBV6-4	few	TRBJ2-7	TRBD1	CASRSSGQASYEQYF	TGTGCCAGCAGGTCCTCGGGACAGGCCTCCTACGAGCAGTACTTC
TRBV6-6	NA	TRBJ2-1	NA	CASSLLEKRNEQFF	TGTGCCAGCAGCCTACTCGAGAAACGAAATGAGCAGTTCTTC
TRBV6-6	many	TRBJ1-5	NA	CAGSREHNQPQHF	TGTGCCGGGAGCAGGGAACACAATCAGCCCCAGCATTTT
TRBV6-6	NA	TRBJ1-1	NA	CASERGVANTEAFF	TGTGCCAGCGAACGGGGGGTGGCGAACACTGAAGCTTTCTTT
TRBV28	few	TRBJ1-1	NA	CASTWDIEAFF	TGTGCCAGCACCTGGGACATTGAAGCTTTCTTT